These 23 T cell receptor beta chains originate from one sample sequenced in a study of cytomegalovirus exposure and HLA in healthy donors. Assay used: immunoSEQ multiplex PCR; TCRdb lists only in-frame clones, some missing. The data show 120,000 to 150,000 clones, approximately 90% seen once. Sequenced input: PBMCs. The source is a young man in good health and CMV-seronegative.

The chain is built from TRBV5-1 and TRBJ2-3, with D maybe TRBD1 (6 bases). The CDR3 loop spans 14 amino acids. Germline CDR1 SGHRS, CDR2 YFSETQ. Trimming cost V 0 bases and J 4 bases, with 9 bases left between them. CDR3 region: CASSLEQGPDTQYF. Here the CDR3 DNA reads TGCGCCAGCAGCTTGGAGCAGGGGCCAGATACGCAGTATTTT.

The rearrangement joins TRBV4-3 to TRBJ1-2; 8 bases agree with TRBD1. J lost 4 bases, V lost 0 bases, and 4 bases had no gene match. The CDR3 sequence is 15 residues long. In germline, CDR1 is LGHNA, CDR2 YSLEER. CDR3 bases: TGCGCCAGCAGCCAAGATCTCAGGGGGCCCTATGGCTACACCTTC. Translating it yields CASSQDLRGPYGYTF.

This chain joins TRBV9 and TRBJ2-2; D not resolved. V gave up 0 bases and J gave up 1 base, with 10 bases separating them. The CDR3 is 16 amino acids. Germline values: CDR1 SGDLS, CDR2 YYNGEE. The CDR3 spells CASSVDVTRNTGELFF. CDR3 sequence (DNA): TGTGCCAGCAGCGTAGACGTGACAAGGAACACCGGGGAGCTGTTTTTT.

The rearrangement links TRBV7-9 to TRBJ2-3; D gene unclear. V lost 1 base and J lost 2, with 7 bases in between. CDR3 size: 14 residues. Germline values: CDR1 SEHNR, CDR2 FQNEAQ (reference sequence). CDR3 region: CASSLERNTDTQYF. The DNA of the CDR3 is TGTGCCAGCAGCTTAGAGAGGAACACAGATACGCAGTATTTT.

This chain's CDR3 is CAWSGRSTGAVKDYGYTF. The CDR3, as DNA: TGTGCCTGGAGTGGGCGCTCGACAGGGGCCGTGAAGGACTATGGCTACACCTTC. The chain employs TRBV30 and TRBJ1-2; 8 bases are a match to TRBD1. The J segment lost 3 bases and the V segment lost 1 base, leaving 16 bases of the junction unmatched. Germline CDR1 GTSNPN, CDR2 SVGIG (reference sequence). This CDR3 is 18 amino acids long.

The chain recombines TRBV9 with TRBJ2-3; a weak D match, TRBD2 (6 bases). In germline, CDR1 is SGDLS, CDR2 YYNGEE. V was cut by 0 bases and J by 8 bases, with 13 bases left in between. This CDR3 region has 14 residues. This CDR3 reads CASSVVDKEGTQYF. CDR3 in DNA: TGTGCCAGCAGCGTAGTGGACAAGGAGGGTACGCAGTATTTT. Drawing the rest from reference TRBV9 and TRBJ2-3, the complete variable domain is DSGVTQTPKHLITATGQRVTLRCSPRSGDLSVYWYQQSLDQGLQFLIQYYNGEERAKGNILERFSAQQFPDLHSELNLSSLELGDSALYFCASSVVDKEGTQYFGPGTRLTVL.

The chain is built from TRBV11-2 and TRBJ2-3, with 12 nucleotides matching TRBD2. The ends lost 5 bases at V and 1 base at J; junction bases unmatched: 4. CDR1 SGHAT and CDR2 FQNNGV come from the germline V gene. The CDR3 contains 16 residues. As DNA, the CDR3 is TGTGCCAGCAGCACCCGACTAGCGGGAGGCACAGATACGCAGTATTTT. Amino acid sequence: CASSTRLAGGTDTQYF.

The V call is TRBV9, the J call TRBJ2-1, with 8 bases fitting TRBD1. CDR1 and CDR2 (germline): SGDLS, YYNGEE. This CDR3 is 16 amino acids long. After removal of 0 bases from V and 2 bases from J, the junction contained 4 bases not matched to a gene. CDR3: CASSVVAGGPYNEQFF. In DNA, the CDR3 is TGTGCCAGCAGCGTAGTAGCAGGGGGCCCCTACAATGAGCAGTTCTTC.

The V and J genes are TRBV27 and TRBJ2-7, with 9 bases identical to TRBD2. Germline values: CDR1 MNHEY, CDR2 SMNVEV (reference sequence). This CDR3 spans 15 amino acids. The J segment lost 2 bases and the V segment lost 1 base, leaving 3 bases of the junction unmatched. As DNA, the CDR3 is TGTGCCAGCAGTTTATGGAGCGGGAGGACCTACGAGCAGTACTTC. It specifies CASSLWSGRTYEQYF.

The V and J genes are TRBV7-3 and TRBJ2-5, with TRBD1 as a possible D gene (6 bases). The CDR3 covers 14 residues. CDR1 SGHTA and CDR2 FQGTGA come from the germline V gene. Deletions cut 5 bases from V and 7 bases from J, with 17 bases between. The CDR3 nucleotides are TGTGCCAGCAGCCAAGCTAGGGACAAAGGGACCCAGTACTTC. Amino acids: CASSQARDKGTQYF.

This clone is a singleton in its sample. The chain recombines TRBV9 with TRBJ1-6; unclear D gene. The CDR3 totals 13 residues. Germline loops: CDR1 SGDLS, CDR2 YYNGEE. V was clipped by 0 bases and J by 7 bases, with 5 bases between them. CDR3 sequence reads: CASSVALNSPLHF. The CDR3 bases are TGTGCCAGCAGCGTAGCTCTCAATTCACCCCTCCACTTT.

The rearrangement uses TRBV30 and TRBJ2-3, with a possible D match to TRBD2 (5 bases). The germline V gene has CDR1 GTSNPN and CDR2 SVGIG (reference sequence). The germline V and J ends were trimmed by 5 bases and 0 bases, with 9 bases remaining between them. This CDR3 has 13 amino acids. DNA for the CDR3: TGTGCCTGGGCGAGGACTAGCACAGATACGCAGTATTTT. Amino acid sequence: CAWARTSTDTQYF.

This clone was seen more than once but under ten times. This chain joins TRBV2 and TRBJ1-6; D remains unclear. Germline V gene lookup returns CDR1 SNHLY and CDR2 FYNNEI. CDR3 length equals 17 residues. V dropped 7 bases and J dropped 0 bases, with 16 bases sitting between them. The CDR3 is CASIRGWESSYNSPLHF. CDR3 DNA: TGTGCCAGCATCCGAGGTTGGGAGAGCTCCTATAATTCACCCCTCCACTTT.

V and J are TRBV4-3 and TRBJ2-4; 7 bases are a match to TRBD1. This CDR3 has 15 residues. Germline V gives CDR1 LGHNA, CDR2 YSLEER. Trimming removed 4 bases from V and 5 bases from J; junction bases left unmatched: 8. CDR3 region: CASSLLYGTENIQYF. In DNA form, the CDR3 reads TGCGCCAGCAGCCTCCTATACGGGACAGAAAACATTCAGTACTTC.

The CDR3 reads CVRANGSEKLFF. The CDR3, as DNA: TGTGTCCGGGCGAATGGGAGTGAAAAACTGTTTTTT. The chain recombines TRBV28 with TRBJ1-4, with unresolved D. The CDR3 runs 12 residues. Germline V gives CDR1 MDHEN, CDR2 SYDVKM.

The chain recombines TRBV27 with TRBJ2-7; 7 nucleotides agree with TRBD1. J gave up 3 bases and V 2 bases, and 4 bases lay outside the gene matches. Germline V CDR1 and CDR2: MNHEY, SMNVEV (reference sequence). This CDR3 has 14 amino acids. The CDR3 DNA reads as TGTGCCAGCAGTTTAAAGCGGACAGGCTACGAGCAGTACGTC. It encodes CASSLKRTGYEQYV.

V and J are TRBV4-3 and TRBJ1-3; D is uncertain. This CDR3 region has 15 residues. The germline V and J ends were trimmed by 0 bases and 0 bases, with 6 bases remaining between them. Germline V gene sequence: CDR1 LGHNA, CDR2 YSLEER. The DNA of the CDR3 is TGCGCCAGCAGCCAAGATCCGAGCTCTGGAAACACCATATATTTT. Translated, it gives CASSQDPSSGNTIYF.

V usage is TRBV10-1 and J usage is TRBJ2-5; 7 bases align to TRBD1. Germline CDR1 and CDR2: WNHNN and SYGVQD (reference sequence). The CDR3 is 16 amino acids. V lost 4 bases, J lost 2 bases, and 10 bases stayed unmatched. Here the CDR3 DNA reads TGCGCCAGCAGTGTCACCCGGGGACAGCGTCAAGAGACCCAGTACTTC. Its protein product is CASSVTRGQRQETQYF.

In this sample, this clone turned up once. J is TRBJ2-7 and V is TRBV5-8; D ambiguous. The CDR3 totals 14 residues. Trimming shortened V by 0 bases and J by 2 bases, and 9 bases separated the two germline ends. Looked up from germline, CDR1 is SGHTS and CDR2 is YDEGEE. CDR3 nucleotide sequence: TGTGCCAGCAGCTTGGATCCAGGAACCTACGAGCAGTACTTC. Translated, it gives CASSLDPGTYEQYF. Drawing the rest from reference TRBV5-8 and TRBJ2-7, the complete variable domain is EAGVTQSPTHLIKTRGQQATLRCSPISGHTSVYWYQQALGLGLQFLLWYDEGEERNRGNFPPRFSGRQFPNYSSELNVNALELEDSALYLCASSLDPGTYEQYFGPGTRLTVT.

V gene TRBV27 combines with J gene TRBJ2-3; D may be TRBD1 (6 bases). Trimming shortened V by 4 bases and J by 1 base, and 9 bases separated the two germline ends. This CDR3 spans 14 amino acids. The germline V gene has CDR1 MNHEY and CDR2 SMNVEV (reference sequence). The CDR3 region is CASSSGAGTDTQYF. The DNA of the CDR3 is TGTGCCAGCAGTTCAGGGGCGGGCACAGATACGCAGTATTTT.

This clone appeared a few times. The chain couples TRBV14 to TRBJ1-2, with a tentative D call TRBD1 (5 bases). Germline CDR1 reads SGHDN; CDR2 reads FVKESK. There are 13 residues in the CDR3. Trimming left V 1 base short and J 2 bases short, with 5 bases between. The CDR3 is CASSQGQNYGYTF. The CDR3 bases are TGTGCCAGCAGCCAAGGACAGAACTATGGCTACACCTTC.

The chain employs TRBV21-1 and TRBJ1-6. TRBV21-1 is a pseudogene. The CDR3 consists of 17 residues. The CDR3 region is CASRNGRGLSYNSPLHF. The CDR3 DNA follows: TGTGCCAGCAGGAACGGGAGGGGACTGTCCTATAATTCACCCCTCCACTTT.

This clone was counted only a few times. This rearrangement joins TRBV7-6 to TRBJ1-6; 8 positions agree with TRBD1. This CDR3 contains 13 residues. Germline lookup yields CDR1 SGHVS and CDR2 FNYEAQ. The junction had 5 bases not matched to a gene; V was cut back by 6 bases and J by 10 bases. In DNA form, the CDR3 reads TGTGCCAGCAGGACAGGGGATGGATCACCCCTCCACTTT. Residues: CASRTGDGSPLHF.